This T cell receptor beta chain was observed in a study of cytomegalovirus exposure and HLA in healthy donors (dated by TCRdb to 2016 to 2017). About the full investigation: An earlier analysis of approximately 640 of the donors reported approximately 300 Gb of sequence data and roughly 100 million unique TCR beta sequences from about 179 million T cells. To study patterns of TCR occurrence, a later analysis re-analyzed previously published TCR beta repertoires from hundreds of donors and added high-resolution HLA genotyping. Of the 350 to 450 genotyped donors, over 70% fell in the genetic ancestry cluster associated with self-reported Caucasian donors. The study was designed to test whether signatures of past pathogen exposure could be identified by cataloging public T cell receptors. An early release that covered some 640 HLA-typed donors contained approximately 290 gigabases of sequencing data and some 87 million unique TCR sequences. To predict cytomegalovirus infection status, the study combined high-throughput TCR immunosequencing, statistical association of individual TCRs with disease status, and machine learning. All discovery cohort repertoires had been generated using a single sequencing platform. Typing coverage differed by locus: A, B, C, DRB1 and DQB1 were typed in about 620-640 donors, DQA1 in about 550, DPA1 in nearly 610, and DPB1 in approximately 450. HLA typing covered class I and class II loci at four-digit resolution. Four or five DR-DQ haplotypes were handled as single units for association and clustering, since linkage in the cohort was strong. Donor age, sex, ethnicity and CMV serostatus were compiled alongside the repertoire data. In an earlier analysis of 500 to 650 of the donors, high-throughput TCR beta sequencing was used to judge whether each TCR beta V gene segment behaved as functional or pseudogenic. In the later analysis, no new phenotypic data were used to find candidate immune exposures; instead, reliance was placed on TCR beta sequences and their occurrence across donors. In a later genetic analysis, genome-wide SNP genotypes for about 65% of the 666 donors were used, and that subset was treated as a discovery cohort. Along with the approximately 700-subject first cohort, a separate validation cohort of 120 different subjects was used. Among almost 400 genotyped donors of the cohort, an average of around 240,000 unique TCR beta nucleotide sequences were sequenced per donor, roughly a sixth of them non-productive. The study profiled the T cell repertoires of around 700 subjects by immunosequencing and related them to cytomegalovirus serostatus. Points the paper makes about the study in general: Immune exposure information for the cohort was limited to CMV serostatus. Because the 87-base-pair reads could not distinguish some IMGT-functional V segments, including TRBV6-2 and TRBV6-3, those segments were excluded. In a later analysis, HLA-associated TCR beta chains were found to be more clonally expanded and to have lower generation probabilities than equally common non-associated chains. In both the original and validation cohorts, the classifier was reported to diagnose cytomegalovirus status with high specificity and sensitivity. In vitro tests confirmed that a few of the cytomegalovirus-associated TCR beta chains recognize cytomegalovirus antigens. The earlier analysis of some 560 of the donors excluded 15 to 20 rarely observed V segments, including chromosome 9 orphons, because counts were too low. Across donors, most TCR sequences were observed very rarely, whereas some public TCRs were present in many individuals. A later analysis associated roughly 17,000 TCR beta sequences with specific HLA alleles at a false discovery rate of 0.05. It was suggested by the authors that the approach could potentially be generalized to other disease states and immunological phenotypes. This cohort had only TCR beta chains sequenced, and the lack of alpha or paired-chain data limited which features could be detected. According to a later genetic analysis, donors in an Asian-associated ancestry cluster had fewer N-insertions in productive TCRs than the approximately 710-donor mean. Assigning TCR associations to individual alleles was difficult when HLA alleles, especially DR and DQ, strongly co-occurred. A further reported finding was that TCR beta sequences accurately predicted the HLA-A and HLA-B alleles for most subjects in the first cohort. The sequencing pipeline was judged likely to have produced a cluster of highly shared sequence variants as a technical artifact. A later genetic analysis associated a missense DCLRE1C variant with V-gene and J-gene trimming of TCR beta chains, and an independent cohort replicated the association. In a later analysis, several top co-occurrence clusters were reported to appear linked to parvovirus B19, influenza, CMV and Epstein-Barr virus. A later analysis found that TCR association rates varied across HLA loci, with DRB1 alleles showing the most associated TCRs and HLA-C alleles the fewest. In a later analysis, most CMV-associated TCR beta chains were found to appear HLA-restricted, with HLA associations seemingly driven largely by CMV exposure. In an earlier analysis of a few hundred of the donors, most TCR beta V segments were observed in productive rearrangements about 90% or about 30% of the time, broadly matching IMGT annotations. Because HLA typing was unavailable for some donors at each locus, only the typed subset was used in association tests. A total of roughly 160 TCR beta chains were listed by the study as associated with cytomegalovirus. Correlated functional status among segregating V segments might be attributable to linkage disequilibrium, but an unknown experimental factor could not be ruled out. Presence/absence analyses assumed roughly uniform sequencing depth across donors, an assumption that may not hold.

In total, roughly 670 healthy bone marrow donors made up the cohort. At the time of sampling, every cohort member was nominally healthy, though immune exposures that went unrecorded were likely present. The donor was CMV seropositive and belonged to the group of about 290 seropositive cohort members. Every donor gave a peripheral blood sample, and the peripheral blood mononuclear cells from that sample were used for TCR beta sequencing. Genomic DNA extraction from the blood cell samples was performed with the Qiagen DNeasy Blood Extraction Kit. As to this clone: Its antigen has not been determined. Base qualities are not provided; no much larger clone lies one nucleotide away.

The cysteine opens and the phenylalanine closes a CDR3 of 16 amino acids. The retained sequence is limited to the CDR3, 48 bases, with the frame set at the first base. Via the germline V gene, CDR1 is ENHRY and CDR2 SYGVKD. Trimming costs V 0 bases and J 10 bases, and their ends lie 19 bases apart. The receptor library was made with the immunoSEQ multiplex PCR assay. A mixture of 60 forward primers for TCR Vbeta segments and 13 reverse primers for TCR Jbeta segments was used in the multiplex PCR. The CDR3 region of rearranged TCR beta genes was amplified from genomic DNA by a multiplex PCR assay. Amplified TCR beta libraries were sequenced as 87-base-pair reads on the Illumina HiSeq System. Turning to the authors' computational methods: Across the 670 or so repertoires, a later analysis counted roughly 84 million unique TCR beta chains, some 11 million of which were shared by at least two donors. Raw reads were error-corrected and collapsed into unique sequences with a nearest-neighbor algorithm that merged closely related sequences to remove PCR and sequencing errors. V, D and J gene segments were assigned by aligning CDR3 sequences to IMGT reference sequences. For a sequence to be retained, a match of at least six nucleotides to both a V gene segment and a J gene segment was required. A rearrangement was called productive if the CDR3 had no stop codons and remained in frame with V and J, and every other rearrangement was called non-productive. Following IMGT convention, CDR3 was defined as the stretch from the second conserved V-encoded cysteine to the conserved J-encoded phenylalanine. The earlier analysis of 587 of the donors excluded sequences that lacked an unambiguous match to a single V gene segment. An earlier analysis of 500 to 700 of the donors classified V segments as functional when productive rearrangements were above 56.7% and as segregating when the standard deviation between donors was above 5%. A statistical classification framework was built for diagnosing cytomegalovirus status from the catalog of TCR beta chain sequences. In a later analysis, TCR nucleotide sequences were compared against IMGT/GENE-DB human TR gene sequences so that V and J genes could be assigned. Using the TCRdist pipeline, a later analysis assigned CDR3 sequences along with most-parsimonious VDJ recombination scenarios. In a later analysis, each TCR beta chain was defined by its CDR3 amino acid sequence together with its V-gene family, and reads lacking a unique V-gene family were excluded. As a way to deal with suspected cross-contamination and a sequencing artifact, a later analysis dropped 450 to 700 nucleotide sequences that were highly shared and had low generation probability. In a later analysis, a clonal expansion index for each public chain was calculated from normalized within-repertoire ranks of inferred template counts. A later analysis computed generation probabilities with a VDJ recombination model fitted to out-of-frame rearrangements, and checked the results against IGoR. Hypergeometric tests were used in a later analysis to score TCR-TCR, TCR-HLA and TCR-CMV co-occurrence, with a repertoire-size bias correction applied to the TCR pairs. To estimate false discovery rates, a later analysis permuted the HLA or CMV assignments 20 times. In a later analysis, co-occurring TCRs were grouped using DBSCAN, with TCRdist sequence similarity added in when clustering inside HLA-allele-positive subsets. Co-occurrence clustering excluded repertoires with fewer than 30,000 or more than 120,000 public chains, plus five with anomalous nucleotide sharing. Here the immuneACCESS table is served through TCRdb, limited to in-frame sequences with V and J called. Missing clones are a known gap in these copies; in checked studies unresolved V genes cover under half, and the rest lacks a known reason. V and J calls and clone size follow that table, whereas D and trimming were derived from the DNA. Here the sample has some 120,000 clones; almost 70% occur a single time. Of the sample, approximately 8.6% falls within the top ten clones.

The chain is assembled from TRBV10-3 and TRBJ2-1, with TRBD2 tentatively as D gene (7 bases match). This receptor was identified in a man under 40 in good health and CMV-seropositive. Sequencing was performed on PBMCs. The DNA reads TGTGCCATCAGTGAGTCCCTTAGGGGGGGGCTGCGGGAGCAGTTCTTC. Its translation reads: CAISESLRGGLREQFF.